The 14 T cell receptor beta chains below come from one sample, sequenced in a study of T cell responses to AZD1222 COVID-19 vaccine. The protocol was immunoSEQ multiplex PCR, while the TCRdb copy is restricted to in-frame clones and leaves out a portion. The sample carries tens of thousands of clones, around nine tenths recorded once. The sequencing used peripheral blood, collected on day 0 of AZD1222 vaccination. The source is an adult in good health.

The CDR3 region has the DNA TGTGCCGCCACCGGGCAGGGCAGGAACGAGCAGTACTTC. Encoded protein: CAATGQGRNEQYF. The chain is built from TRBV6-6 and TRBJ2-7; a weak D match, TRBD1 (5 bases). V lost 11 bases to trimming and J lost 5 bases, with 19 bases between them. The CDR3 is 13 residues long. CDR1 is MNHNY, CDR2 SVGAGI, per germline (reference sequence).

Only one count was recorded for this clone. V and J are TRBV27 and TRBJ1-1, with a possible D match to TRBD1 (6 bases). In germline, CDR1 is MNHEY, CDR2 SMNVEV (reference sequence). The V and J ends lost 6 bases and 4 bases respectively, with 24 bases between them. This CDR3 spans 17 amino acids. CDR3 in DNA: TGTGCCAGCAGCCTAAACGGGCAGGGGCTGGGGGGCACTGAAGCTTTCTTT. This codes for CASSLNGQGLGGTEAFF.

CDR3 in amino acids: CASSLGKHMNTEAFF. CDR3 in DNA: TGTGCCAGCAGCTTAGGAAAGCACATGAACACTGAAGCTTTCTTT. The gene calls are TRBV11-2 and TRBJ1-1, with D hard to call. CDR1 and CDR2 from the germline V gene are SGHAT and FQNNGV. V was clipped by 1 base and J by 0 bases, with 9 bases between them. This CDR3 comprises 15 residues.

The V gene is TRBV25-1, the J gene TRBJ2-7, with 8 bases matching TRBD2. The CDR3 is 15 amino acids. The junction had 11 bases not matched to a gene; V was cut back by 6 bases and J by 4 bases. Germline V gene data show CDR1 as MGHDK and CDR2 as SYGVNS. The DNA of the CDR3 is TGTGCCAGCAGCCCGGGGGGGACGGCCGATTACGAGCAGTACTTC. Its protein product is CASSPGGTADYEQYF.

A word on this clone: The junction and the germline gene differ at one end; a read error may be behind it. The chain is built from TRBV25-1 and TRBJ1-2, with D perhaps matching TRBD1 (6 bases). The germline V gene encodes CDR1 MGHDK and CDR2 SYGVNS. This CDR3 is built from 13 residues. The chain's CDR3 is CASNEQGDYGYTF. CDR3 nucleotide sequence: TGTGCCAGCAATGAACAGGGAGACTATGGCTACACCTTC.

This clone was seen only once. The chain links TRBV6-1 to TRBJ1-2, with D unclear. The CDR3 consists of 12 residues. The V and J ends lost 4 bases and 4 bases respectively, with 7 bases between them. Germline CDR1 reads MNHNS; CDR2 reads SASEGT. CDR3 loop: CASSGAGYGYTF. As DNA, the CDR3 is TGTGCCAGCAGTGGAGCAGGCTATGGCTACACCTTC.

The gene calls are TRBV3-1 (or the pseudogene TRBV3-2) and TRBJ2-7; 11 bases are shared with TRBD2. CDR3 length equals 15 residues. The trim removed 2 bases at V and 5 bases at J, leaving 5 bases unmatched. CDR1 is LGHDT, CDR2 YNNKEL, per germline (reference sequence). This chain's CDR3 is CASSQLLAGEDEQYF. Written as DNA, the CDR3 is TGTGCCAGCAGCCAACTACTAGCGGGGGAGGACGAGCAGTACTTC.

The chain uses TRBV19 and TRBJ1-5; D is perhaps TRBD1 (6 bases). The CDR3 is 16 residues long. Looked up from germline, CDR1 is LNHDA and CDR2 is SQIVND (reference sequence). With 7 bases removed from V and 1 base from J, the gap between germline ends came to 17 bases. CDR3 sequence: CASKPGVAASNQPQHF. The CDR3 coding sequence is TGTGCCAGTAAACCAGGGGTGGCTGCGAGCAATCAGCCCCAGCATTTT.

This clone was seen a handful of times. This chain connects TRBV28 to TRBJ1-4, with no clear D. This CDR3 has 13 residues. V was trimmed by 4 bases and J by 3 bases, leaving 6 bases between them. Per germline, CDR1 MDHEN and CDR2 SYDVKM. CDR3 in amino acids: CASSWQSNEKLFF. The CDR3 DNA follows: TGTGCCAGCAGTTGGCAGTCTAATGAAAAACTGTTTTTT.

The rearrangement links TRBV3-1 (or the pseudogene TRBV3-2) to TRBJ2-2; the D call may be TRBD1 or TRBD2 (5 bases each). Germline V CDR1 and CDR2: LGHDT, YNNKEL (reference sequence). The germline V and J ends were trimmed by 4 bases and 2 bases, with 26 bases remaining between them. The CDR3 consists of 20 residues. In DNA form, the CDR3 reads TGTGCCAGCAGCCCCCAACCGGGACGTACACAGACCTTCAACACCGGGGAGCTGTTTTTT. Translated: CASSPQPGRTQTFNTGELFF.

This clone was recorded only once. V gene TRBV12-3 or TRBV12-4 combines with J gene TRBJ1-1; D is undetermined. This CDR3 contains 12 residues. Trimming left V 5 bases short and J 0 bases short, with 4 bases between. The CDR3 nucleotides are TGTGCCAGCAGTCCCATGAACACTGAAGCTTTCTTT. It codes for CASSPMNTEAFF.

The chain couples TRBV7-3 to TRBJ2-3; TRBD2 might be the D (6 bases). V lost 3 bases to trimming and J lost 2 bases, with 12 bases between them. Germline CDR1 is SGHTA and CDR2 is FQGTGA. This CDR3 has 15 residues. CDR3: CASSLGRGDTDTQYF. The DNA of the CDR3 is TGTGCCAGCAGCTTGGGGCGGGGCGACACAGATACGCAGTATTTT.

The CDR3 is CASSSSGGYEQYF. The CDR3 DNA follows: TGTGCCAGCAGTTCATCCGGAGGCTACGAGCAGTACTTC. V is TRBV12-3 or TRBV12-4 and J is TRBJ2-7; D perhaps matches TRBD2 (5 bases). With 4 bases removed from V and 3 bases from J, the gap between germline ends came to 10 bases. This CDR3 comprises 13 residues.

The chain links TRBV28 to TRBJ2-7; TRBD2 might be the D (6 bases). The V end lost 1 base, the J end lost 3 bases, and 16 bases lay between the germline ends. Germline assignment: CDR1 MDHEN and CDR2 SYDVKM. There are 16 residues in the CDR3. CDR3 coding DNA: TGTGCCAGCAGTTTATCGACGGCGGCGGGGTACTACGAGCAGTACTTC. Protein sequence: CASSLSTAAGYYEQYF.